This T cell receptor beta chain stems from a study of CD8 T cells in ankylosing spondylitis. V was shortened by 6 bases and J by 7 bases, with 10 bases between the two germline ends. This CDR3 contains 12 residues. TCRdb re-analysed the 5' RACE reads in MiXCR, keeping a single row per CDR3 protein. Of roughly 150,000 distinct CDR3 sequences in the sample, about a third were seen once. The V call is TRBV12-3 or TRBV12-4, the J call TRBJ1-5; D is undetermined. The receptor's source is a male donor with ankylosing spondylitis. The sequenced sample consisted of synovial fluid, either unsorted or a sorted T cell fraction (not recorded which). The CDR3 sequence is CASSGPGQPQHF. In DNA form, the CDR3 reads TGTGCCAGCAGCGGTCCGGGACAGCCCCAGCATTTT.